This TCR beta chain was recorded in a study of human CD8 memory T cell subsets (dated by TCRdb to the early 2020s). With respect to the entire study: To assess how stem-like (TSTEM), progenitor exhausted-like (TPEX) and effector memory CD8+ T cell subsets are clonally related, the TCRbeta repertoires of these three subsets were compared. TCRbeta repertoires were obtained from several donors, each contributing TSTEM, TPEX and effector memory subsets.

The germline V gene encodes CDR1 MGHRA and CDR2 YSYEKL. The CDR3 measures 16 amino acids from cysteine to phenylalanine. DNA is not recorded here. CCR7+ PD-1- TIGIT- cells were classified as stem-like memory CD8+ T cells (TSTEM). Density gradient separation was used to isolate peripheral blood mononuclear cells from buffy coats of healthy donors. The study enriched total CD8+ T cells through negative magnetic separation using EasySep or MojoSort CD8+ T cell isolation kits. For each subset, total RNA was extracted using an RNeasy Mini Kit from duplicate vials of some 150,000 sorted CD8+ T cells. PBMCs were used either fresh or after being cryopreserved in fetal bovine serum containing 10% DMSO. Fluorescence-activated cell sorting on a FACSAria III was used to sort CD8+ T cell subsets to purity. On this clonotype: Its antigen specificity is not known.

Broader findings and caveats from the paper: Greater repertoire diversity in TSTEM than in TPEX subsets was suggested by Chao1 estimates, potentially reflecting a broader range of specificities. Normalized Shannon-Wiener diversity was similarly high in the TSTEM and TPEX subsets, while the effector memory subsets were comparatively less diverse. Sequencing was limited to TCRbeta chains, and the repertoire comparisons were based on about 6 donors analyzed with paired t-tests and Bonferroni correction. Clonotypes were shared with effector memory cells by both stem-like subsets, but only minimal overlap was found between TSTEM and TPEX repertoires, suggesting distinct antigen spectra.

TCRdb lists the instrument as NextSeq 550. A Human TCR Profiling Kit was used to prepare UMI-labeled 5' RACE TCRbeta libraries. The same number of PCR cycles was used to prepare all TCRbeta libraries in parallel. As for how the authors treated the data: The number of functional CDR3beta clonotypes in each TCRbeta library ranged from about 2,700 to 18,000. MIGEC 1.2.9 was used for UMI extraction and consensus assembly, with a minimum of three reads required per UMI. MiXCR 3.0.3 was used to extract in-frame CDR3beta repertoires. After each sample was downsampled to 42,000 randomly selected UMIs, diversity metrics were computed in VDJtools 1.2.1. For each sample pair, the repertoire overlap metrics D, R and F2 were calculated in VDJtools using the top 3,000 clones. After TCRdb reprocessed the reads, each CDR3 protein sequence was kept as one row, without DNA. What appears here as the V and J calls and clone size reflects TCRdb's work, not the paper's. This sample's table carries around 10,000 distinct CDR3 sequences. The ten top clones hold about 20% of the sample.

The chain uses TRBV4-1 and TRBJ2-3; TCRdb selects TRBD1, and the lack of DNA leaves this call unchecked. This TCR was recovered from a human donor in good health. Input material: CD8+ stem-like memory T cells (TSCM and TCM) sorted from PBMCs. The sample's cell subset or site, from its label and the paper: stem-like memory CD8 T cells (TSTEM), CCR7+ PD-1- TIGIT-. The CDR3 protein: CASSPAGLGSTDTQYF.